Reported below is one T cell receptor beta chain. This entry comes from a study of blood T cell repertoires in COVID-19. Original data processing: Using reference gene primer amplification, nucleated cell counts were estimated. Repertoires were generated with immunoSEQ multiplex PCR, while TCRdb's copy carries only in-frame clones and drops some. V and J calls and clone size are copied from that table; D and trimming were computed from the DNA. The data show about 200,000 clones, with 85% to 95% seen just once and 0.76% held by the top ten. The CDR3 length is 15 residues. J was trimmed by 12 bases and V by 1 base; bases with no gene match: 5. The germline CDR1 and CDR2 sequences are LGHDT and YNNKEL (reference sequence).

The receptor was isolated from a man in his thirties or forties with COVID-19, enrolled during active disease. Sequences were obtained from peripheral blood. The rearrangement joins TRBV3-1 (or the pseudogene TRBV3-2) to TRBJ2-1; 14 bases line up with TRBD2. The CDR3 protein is CASSQGLAGGLGQFF. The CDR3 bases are TGTGCCAGCAGCCAAGGACTAGCGGGGGGGCTAGGGCAGTTCTTC.